This TCR beta chain was documented in a study of T cell responses to AZD1222 COVID-19 vaccine. From germline, CDR1 is SNHLY and CDR2 FYNNEI. The CDR3 is 13 residues long. The trim removed 6 bases at V and 4 bases at J, leaving 5 bases unmatched. Only in-frame clones appear in the TCRdb table, and some are missing; sequencing was by immunoSEQ multiplex PCR. The sample has roughly 150,000 clones; around 93% are singletons. The sequence came from an adult in good health. This chain joins TRBV2 and TRBJ1-2; 7 nucleotides line up with TRBD1. This specimen was peripheral blood, taken on day 0 of AZD1222 vaccination. CDR3 in amino acids: CASRTTGSYGYTF. The CDR3 DNA reads TGTGCCAGCAGGACGACAGGGTCCTATGGCTACACCTTC. Full variable domain (rest looked up from reference TRBV2 and TRBJ1-2): EPEVTQTPSHQVTQMGQEVILRCVPISNHLYFYWYRQILGQKVEFLVSFYNNEISEKSEIFDDQFSVERPDGSNFTLKIRSTKLEDSAMYFCASRTTGSYGYTFGSGTRLTVV.